The 20 T cell receptor beta chains given below trace back to one sample, sequenced in a study of beta chain features in type 1 diabetes. Their recognized antigens are unknown. The entirety of the isolated RNA underwent reverse transcription, so expressed TCRB transcripts were sequenced. Measured with immunoSEQ multiplex PCR; TCRdb has only the in-frame clones, and not every one. The table shows hundreds of thousands of clones, with around an eighth occurring only once. The study, taken as a whole, reports: Shortening of TCRB CDR3s, moderate but significant, appeared in all four CD4+ subsets of Type 1 diabetes patients.

The sample consisted of naive CD4+ T cells from blood. These receptors came from a man aged 18 to 29 with type 1 diabetes.

The rearrangement uses TRBV10-3 and TRBJ2-7; a weak D match, TRBD1 (6 bases). The CDR3 spans 12 residues. Germline values: CDR1 ENHRY, CDR2 SYGVKD. V dropped 10 bases and J dropped 4 bases, with 14 bases sitting between them. CDR3 in amino acids: CATGVRIYEQYF. The DNA of the CDR3 is TGTGCCACAGGGGTTAGGATTTACGAGCAGTACTTC.

V is TRBV19 and J is TRBJ1-1; D ambiguous. V lost 4 bases and J 1 base, leaving 10 bases between the germline ends. This CDR3 has 14 amino acids. Germline CDR1 and CDR2: LNHDA and SQIVND (reference sequence). CDR3 in DNA: TGTGCCAGTAGTAATACGTTTTCGAACACTGAAGCTTTCTTT. Its protein product is CASSNTFSNTEAFF.

The table lists this clone with a few counts. The chain recombines TRBV30 with TRBJ2-7, with D perhaps matching TRBD1 (6 bases). Germline V gene sequence: CDR1 GTSNPN, CDR2 SVGIG (reference sequence). V shed 4 bases and J shed 2 bases, with 12 bases lying between them. The CDR3 sequence is 13 residues long. CDR3 region: CAWIQGNPYEQYF. CDR3 sequence (DNA): TGTGCCTGGATCCAGGGGAATCCCTACGAGCAGTACTTC.

On this clone itself: Other nucleotide sequences in the sample specify the same CDR3. The V and J genes are TRBV5-1 and TRBJ2-6, with D possibly being TRBD2 (5 bases). The CDR3 spans 14 residues. Germline assignment: CDR1 SGHRS and CDR2 YFSETQ. Trimming took off 2 bases at V and 2 bases at J, with 5 bases between the two ends. The CDR3: CASSFGAGANVLTF. The CDR3, as DNA: TGCGCCAGCAGCTTCGGGGCTGGGGCCAACGTCCTGACTTTC.

The CDR3 is CASSDPGGTDTQYF. The CDR3 region has the DNA TGTGCCAGTTCTGACCCAGGGGGGACAGATACGCAGTATTTT. V usage is TRBV19 and J usage is TRBJ2-3; tentative D call: TRBD1 (7 bases). This CDR3 contains 14 residues. V was pared by 8 bases and J by 3 bases, with 15 bases between. Germline V gives CDR1 LNHDA, CDR2 SQIVND (reference sequence).

The chain is built from TRBV6-1 and TRBJ2-5; D is unresolved. The CDR3 runs to 12 residues. V lost 3 bases and J lost 1, with 3 bases in between. Germline V gene sequence: CDR1 MNHNS, CDR2 SASEGT. In DNA, the CDR3 is TGTGCCAGCAGTGATGTCCAAGAGACCCAGTACTTC. Its translation is CASSDVQETQYF.

This clone was counted between two and nine times. The CDR3 sequence: CASGEDRVLTF. As DNA, the CDR3 is TGTGCCAGCGGTGAGGATCGCGTCCTGACTTTC. The V and J genes are TRBV6-5 and TRBJ2-6; D is unresolved. Per germline, CDR1 MNHEY and CDR2 SVGAGI. CDR3 length: 11 residues. V was shortened by 8 bases and J by 12 bases, with 11 bases between the two germline ends.

The genes are TRBV28 and TRBJ2-3; TRBD1 aligns across 10 bases. V was pared by 6 bases and J by 4 bases, with 7 bases of the junction left unmatched. The CDR3 sequence is 15 residues long. The germline gives CDR1 MDHEN, CDR2 SYDVKM. The CDR3 sequence: CASSQPTGGPDTQYF. CDR3 sequence (DNA): TGTGCCAGCAGCCAACCGACAGGGGGCCCAGATACGCAGTATTTT.

The table lists this clone with a few counts. The chain couples TRBV28 to TRBJ2-1; D unresolved. Germline CDR1 is MDHEN and CDR2 is SYDVKM. CDR3 length: 13 residues. Trimming left V 10 bases short and J 0 bases short, with 10 bases between. The CDR3 region is CATETSSYNEQFF. The CDR3 DNA reads as TGTGCCACGGAGACCAGCTCCTACAATGAGCAGTTCTTC.

The chain links TRBV5-4 to TRBJ2-3; a possible D gene is TRBD2 (5 bases). The germline V gene has CDR1 SGHNT and CDR2 YYREEE (reference sequence). With 1 base removed from V and 6 bases from J, the gap between germline ends came to 9 bases. This CDR3 is 13 amino acids long. The CDR3 DNA sequence: TGTGCCAGCAGCTTGCCGGGGTCGGATACGCAGTATTTT. Residues: CASSLPGSDTQYF.

V is TRBV2 and J is TRBJ1-6; TRBD1 is a possible D gene (6 bases). Germline CDR1 is SNHLY and CDR2 is FYNNEI. V was clipped by 8 bases and J by 8 bases, with 13 bases between them. The CDR3 is 13 amino acids. This CDR3 reads CASSGDIYSPLHF. CDR3 coding DNA: TGTGCCAGCTCGGGGGACATCTATTCACCCCTCCACTTT.

This clone has a handful of counts. V and J are TRBV30 and TRBJ1-2, with unresolved D. Between the trimmed V and J ends, which lost 0 bases and 5 bases, there was a span of 10 bases. The CDR3 covers 13 residues. The germline gives CDR1 GTSNPN, CDR2 SVGIG (reference sequence). The CDR3 DNA sequence: TGTGCCTGGAGTGTCGTACCATTATATGGCTACACCTTC. It specifies CAWSVVPLYGYTF.

This clone was detected only a few times. The CDR3 bases are TGTGCCACCAGCAGAGACCCCCAGATGTGGCCTGAAGCTTTCTTT. Protein: CATSRDPQMWPEAFF. The chain links TRBV15 to TRBJ1-1; no clear D. The CDR3 runs 15 residues. Germline CDR1 and CDR2: LNHNV and YYDKDF (reference sequence). Deletions cut 0 bases from V and 6 bases from J, with 14 bases between.

The gene calls are TRBV30 and TRBJ1-2, with unresolved D. With 3 bases removed from V and 6 bases from J, the gap between germline ends came to 11 bases. The CDR3 runs to 12 residues. Germline V gene data show CDR1 as GTSNPN and CDR2 as SVGIG (reference sequence). CDR3 sequence: CAWSLGGNGYTF. The CDR3 bases are TGTGCCTGGAGCCTAGGAGGGAATGGCTACACCTTC.

The chain joins TRBV6-5 to TRBJ2-7; 8 nucleotides align to TRBD2. The CDR3 extends over 13 amino acids. The germline gives CDR1 MNHEY, CDR2 SVGAGI. The V segment lost 6 bases and the J segment 9 bases; nucleotides outside the gene matches: 10. Here the CDR3 reads CASSYGGGRVQYF. CDR3 DNA sequence: TGTGCCAGCAGCTACGGCGGGGGGCGCGTGCAGTACTTC.

A few counts support this clone. The chain couples TRBV29-1 to TRBJ2-4, with D perhaps TRBD1 or TRBD2 (5 bases each). V lost 0 bases and J lost 7, with 13 bases in between. The CDR3 is 14 amino acids. Looked up from germline, CDR1 is SQVTM and CDR2 is ANQGSEA. The CDR3 region is CSVEDSGGGNIQYF. The CDR3, as DNA: TGCAGCGTTGAAGACTCGGGTGGGGGTAACATTCAGTACTTC.

This clone was observed a handful of times. The J gene is TRBJ1-1, the V gene TRBV18; maybe TRBD1 (5 bases). This CDR3 has 16 amino acids. Between the trimmed V and J ends, which lost 4 bases and 0 bases, there was a span of 15 bases. Germline V gene data show CDR1 as KGHSH and CDR2 as LQKENI. The CDR3 DNA reads TGTGCCAGCTCACGTTATGGAGGGGCAATGAACACTGAAGCTTTCTTT. Translated: CASSRYGGAMNTEAFF.

This clone showed up just a few times. The rearrangement uses TRBV28 and TRBJ2-1, with 12 positions matching TRBD2. There are 15 residues in the CDR3. The V gene end was trimmed by 10 bases and the J gene end by 6 bases; junction bases not matched to a gene: 10. Per the germline V gene, CDR1 is MDHEN and CDR2 is SYDVKM. CDR3 residues: CATGTSGSGGNEQFF. CDR3 nucleotide sequence: TGTGCCACCGGGACTAGCGGGTCCGGGGGCAATGAGCAGTTCTTC.

The chain joins TRBV2 to TRBJ2-7, with D maybe TRBD1 (5 bases). The V gene's germline CDR1 is SNHLY and CDR2 FYNNEI. The V end lost 7 bases, the J end lost 4 bases, and 11 bases lay between the germline ends. The CDR3 covers 12 residues. CDR3 loop: CASKEQAYEQYF. The CDR3 nucleotides read TGTGCCAGCAAGGAACAGGCTTACGAGCAGTACTTC.

There are a few counts of this clone. This chain connects TRBV30 to TRBJ1-1; possibly TRBD1 for D (5 bases). Germline assignment: CDR1 GTSNPN and CDR2 SVGIG (reference sequence). This CDR3 has 15 amino acids. The V and J ends lost 1 base and 0 bases respectively, with 12 bases between them. The CDR3 protein is CAWSARDRMNTEAFF. CDR3 nucleotide sequence: TGTGCCTGGAGTGCCCGGGACCGGATGAACACTGAAGCTTTCTTT.